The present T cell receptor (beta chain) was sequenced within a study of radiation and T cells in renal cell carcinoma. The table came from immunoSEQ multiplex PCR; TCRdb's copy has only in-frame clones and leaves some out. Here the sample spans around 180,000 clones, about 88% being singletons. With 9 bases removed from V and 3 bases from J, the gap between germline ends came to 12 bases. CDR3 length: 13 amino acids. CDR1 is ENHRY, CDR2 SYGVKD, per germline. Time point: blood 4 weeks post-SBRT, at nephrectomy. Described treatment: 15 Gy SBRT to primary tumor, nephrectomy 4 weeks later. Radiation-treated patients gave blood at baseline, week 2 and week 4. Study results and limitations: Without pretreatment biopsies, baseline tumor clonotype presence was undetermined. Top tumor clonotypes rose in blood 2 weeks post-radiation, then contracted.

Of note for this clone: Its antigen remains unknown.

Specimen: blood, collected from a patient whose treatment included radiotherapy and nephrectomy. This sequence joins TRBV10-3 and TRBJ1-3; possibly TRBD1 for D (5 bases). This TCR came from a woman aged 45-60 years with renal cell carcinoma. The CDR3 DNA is TGTGCCATGAACCAGGGACTTGGAAACACCATATATTTT. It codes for CAMNQGLGNTIYF.